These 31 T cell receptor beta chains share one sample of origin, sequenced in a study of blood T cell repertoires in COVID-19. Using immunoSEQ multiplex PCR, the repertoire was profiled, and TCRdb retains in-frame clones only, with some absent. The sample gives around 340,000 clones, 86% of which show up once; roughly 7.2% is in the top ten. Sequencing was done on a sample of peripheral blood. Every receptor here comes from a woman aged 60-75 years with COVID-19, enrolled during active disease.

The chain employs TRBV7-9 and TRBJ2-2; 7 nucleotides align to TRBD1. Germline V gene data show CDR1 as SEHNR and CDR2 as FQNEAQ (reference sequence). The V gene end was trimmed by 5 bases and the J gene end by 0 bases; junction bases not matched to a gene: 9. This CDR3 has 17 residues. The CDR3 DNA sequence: TGTGCCAGCAGCCCGCTAACAGGGGTCACGAACACCGGGGAGCTGTTTTTT. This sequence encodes CASSPLTGVTNTGELFF.

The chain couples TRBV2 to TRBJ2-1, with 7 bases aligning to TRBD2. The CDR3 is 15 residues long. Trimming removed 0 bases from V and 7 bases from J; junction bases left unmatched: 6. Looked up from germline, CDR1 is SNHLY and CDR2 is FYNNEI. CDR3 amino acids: CASSEAGHGGNEQFF. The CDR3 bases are TGTGCCAGCAGTGAAGCCGGACACGGGGGGAATGAGCAGTTCTTC.

In DNA form, the CDR3 reads TGTGCCAGCAGCCTGGACAGGGGGCAGGCTGAAGCTTTCTTT. Its translation: CASSLDRGQAEAFF. The chain links TRBV16 to TRBJ1-1; 11 nucleotides line up with TRBD1. Germline loops: CDR1 KGHSY, CDR2 FQNENV. The CDR3 runs to 14 residues. The ends lost 4 bases at V and 6 bases at J; junction bases unmatched: 4. Full variable domain (missing parts from reference TRBV16 and TRBJ1-1): GEEVAQTPKHLVRGEGQKAKLYCAPIKGHSYVFWYQQVLKNEFKFLISFQNENVFDETGMPKERFSAKCLPNSPCSLEIQATKLEDSAVYFCASSLDRGQAEAFFGQGTRLTVV.

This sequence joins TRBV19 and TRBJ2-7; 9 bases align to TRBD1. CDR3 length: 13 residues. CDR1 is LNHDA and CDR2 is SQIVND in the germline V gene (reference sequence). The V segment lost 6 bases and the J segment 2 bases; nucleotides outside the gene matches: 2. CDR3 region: CASSGDRAYEQYF. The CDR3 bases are TGTGCCAGTAGCGGGGACAGGGCCTACGAGCAGTACTTC.

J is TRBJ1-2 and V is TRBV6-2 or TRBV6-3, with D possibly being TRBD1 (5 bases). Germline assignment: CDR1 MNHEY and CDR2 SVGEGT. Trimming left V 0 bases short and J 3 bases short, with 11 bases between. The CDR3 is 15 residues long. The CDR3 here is CASSYSTAGHYGYTF. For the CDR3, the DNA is TGTGCCAGCAGTTACTCGACGGCGGGGCACTATGGCTACACCTTC.

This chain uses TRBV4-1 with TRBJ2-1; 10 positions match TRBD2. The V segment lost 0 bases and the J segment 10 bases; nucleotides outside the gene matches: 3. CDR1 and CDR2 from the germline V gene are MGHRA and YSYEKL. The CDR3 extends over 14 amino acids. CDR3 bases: TGCGCCAGCAGCCAAGATCCTAGCGGGGGAGAGCAGTTCTTC. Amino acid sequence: CASSQDPSGGEQFF.

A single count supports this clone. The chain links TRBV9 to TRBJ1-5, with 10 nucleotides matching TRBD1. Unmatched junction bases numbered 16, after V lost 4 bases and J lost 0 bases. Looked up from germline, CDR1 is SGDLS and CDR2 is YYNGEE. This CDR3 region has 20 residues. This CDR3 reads CASSSRRTWDRGSSNQPQHF. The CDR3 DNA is TGTGCCAGCAGCTCCCGTAGGACCTGGGACAGGGGAAGTAGCAATCAGCCCCAGCATTTT. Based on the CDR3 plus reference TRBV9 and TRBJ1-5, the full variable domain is DSGVTQTPKHLITATGQRVTLRCSPRSGDLSVYWYQQSLDQGLQFLIQYYNGEERAKGNILERFSAQQFPDLHSELNLSSLELGDSALYFCASSSRRTWDRGSSNQPQHFGDGTRLSIL.

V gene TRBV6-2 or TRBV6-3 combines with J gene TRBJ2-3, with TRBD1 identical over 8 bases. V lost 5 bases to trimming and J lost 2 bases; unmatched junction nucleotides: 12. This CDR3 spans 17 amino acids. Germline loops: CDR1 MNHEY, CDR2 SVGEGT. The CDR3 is CASSLLGQGASTDTQYF. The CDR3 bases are TGTGCCAGCAGTCTTCTGGGGCAGGGGGCCTCCACAGATACGCAGTATTTT.

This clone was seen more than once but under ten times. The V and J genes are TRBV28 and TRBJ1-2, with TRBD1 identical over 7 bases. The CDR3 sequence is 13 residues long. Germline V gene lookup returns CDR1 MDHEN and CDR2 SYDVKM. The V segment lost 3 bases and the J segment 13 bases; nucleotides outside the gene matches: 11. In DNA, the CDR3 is TGTGCCAGCAGTTTCCAGGGGGTTCGGTCCCGCACCTTC. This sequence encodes CASSFQGVRSRTF.

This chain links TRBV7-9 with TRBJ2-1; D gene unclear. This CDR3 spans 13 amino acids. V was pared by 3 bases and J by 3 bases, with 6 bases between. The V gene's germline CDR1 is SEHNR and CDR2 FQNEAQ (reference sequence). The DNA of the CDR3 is TGTGCCAGCAGCTTTCAGGACTACAATGAGCAGTTCTTC. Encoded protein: CASSFQDYNEQFF.

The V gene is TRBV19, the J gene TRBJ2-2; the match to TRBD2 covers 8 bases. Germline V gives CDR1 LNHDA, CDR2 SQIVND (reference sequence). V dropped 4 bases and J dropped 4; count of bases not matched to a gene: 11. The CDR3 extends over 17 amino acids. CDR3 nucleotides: TGTGCCAGTAGTACCCACCCCCTTAGCGGGGTCACCGGGGAGCTGTTTTTT. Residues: CASSTHPLSGVTGELFF.

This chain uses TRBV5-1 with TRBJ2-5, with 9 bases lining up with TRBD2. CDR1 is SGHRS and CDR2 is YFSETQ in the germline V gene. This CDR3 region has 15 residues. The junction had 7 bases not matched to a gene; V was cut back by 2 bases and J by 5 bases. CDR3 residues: CASSFTRGGLETQYF. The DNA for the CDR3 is TGCGCCAGCAGCTTTACGCGGGGGGGCCTGGAGACCCAGTACTTC.

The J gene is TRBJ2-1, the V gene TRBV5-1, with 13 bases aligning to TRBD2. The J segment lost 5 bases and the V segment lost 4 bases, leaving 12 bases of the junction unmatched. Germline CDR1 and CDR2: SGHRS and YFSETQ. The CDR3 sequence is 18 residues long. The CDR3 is CASSRGRTSGGEDNEQFF. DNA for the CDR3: TGCGCCAGCAGCCGCGGTAGGACTAGCGGGGGAGAAGACAATGAGCAGTTCTTC. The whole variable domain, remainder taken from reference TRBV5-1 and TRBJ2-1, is KAGVTQTPRYLIKTRGQQVTLSCSPISGHRSVSWYQQTPGQGLQFLFEYFSETQRNKGNFPGRFSGRQFSNSRSEMNVSTLELGDSALYLCASSRGRTSGGEDNEQFFGPGTRLTVL.

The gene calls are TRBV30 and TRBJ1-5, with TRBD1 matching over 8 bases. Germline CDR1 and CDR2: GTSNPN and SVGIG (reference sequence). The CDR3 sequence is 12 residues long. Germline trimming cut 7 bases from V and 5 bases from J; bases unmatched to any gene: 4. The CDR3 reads CASQGADQPQHF. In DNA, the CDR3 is TGTGCCTCCCAGGGGGCGGATCAGCCCCAGCATTTT.

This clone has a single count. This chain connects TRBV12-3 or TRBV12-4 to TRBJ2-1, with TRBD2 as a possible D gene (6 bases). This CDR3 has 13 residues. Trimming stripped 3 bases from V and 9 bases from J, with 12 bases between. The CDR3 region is CASSFLGRGEQFF. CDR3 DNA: TGTGCCAGCAGTTTTTTGGGGCGGGGTGAGCAGTTCTTC.

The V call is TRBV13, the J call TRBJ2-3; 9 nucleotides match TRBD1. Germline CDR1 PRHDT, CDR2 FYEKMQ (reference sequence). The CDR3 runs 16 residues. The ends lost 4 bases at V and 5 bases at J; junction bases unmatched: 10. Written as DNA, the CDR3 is TGTGCCAGCAGCTCACCGGGACAGGGCTTAGGAGATACGCAGTATTTT. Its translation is CASSSPGQGLGDTQYF.

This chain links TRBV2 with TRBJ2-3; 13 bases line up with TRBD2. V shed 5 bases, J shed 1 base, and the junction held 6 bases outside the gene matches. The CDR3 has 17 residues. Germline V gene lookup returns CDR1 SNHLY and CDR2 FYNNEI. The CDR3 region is CASSKRGLAGGTDTQYF. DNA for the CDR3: TGTGCCAGCAGTAAACGAGGACTAGCGGGGGGCACAGATACGCAGTATTTT.

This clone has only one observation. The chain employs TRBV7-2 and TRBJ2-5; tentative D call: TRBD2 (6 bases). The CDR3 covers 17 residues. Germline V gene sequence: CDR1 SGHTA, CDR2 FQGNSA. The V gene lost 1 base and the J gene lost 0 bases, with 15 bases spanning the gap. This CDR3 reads CASSLGGKGLDQETQYF. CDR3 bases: TGTGCCAGCAGCTTAGGCGGGAAGGGCTTGGACCAAGAGACCCAGTACTTC.

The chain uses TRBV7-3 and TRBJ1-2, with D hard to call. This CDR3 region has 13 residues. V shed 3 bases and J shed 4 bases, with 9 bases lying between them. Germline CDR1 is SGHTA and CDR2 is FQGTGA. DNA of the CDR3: TGTGCCAGCAGCTTGGGAGGGCCCTATGGCTACACCTTC. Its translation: CASSLGGPYGYTF.

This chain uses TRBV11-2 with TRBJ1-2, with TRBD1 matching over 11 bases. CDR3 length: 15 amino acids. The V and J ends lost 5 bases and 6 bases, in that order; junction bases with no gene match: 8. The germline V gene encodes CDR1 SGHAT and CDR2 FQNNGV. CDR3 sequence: CASSIGTGGRHGYTF. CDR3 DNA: TGTGCCAGCAGCATCGGGACAGGGGGTCGTCATGGCTACACCTTC.

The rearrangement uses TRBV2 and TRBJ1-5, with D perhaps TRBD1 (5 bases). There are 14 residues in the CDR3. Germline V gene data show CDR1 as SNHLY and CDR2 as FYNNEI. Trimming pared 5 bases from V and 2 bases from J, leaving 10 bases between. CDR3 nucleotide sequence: TGTGCCAGCAGTTCAGGGACTGGCAATCAGCCCCAGCATTTT. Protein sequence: CASSSGTGNQPQHF.

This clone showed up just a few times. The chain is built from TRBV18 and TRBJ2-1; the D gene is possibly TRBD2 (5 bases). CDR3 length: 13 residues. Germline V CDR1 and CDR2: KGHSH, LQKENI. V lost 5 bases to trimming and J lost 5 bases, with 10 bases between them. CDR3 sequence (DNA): TGTGCCAGCTCATCGTCCGGGGACAATGAGCAGTTCTTC. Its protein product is CASSSSGDNEQFF.

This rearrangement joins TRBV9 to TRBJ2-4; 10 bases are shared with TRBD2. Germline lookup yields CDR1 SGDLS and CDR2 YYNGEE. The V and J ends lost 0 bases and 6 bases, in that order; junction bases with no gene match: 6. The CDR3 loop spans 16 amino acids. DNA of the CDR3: TGTGCCAGCAGCGTAGAGAAGCGGGGGGGCCGAAACATTCAGTACTTC. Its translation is CASSVEKRGGRNIQYF.

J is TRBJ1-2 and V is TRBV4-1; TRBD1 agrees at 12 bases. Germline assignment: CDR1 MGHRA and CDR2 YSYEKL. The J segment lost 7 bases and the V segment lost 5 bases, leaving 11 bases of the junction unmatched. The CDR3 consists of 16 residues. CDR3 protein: CASSGPGQGATRGYTF. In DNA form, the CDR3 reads TGCGCCAGCAGCGGTCCGGGACAGGGGGCGACGCGTGGCTACACCTTC.

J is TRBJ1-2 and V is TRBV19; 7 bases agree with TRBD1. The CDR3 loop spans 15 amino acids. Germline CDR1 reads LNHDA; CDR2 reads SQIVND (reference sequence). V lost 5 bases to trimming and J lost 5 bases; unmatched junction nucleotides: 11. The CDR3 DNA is TGTGCCAGTAGTCTCTCAAGACAGGGACGATATGGCTACACCTTC. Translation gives CASSLSRQGRYGYTF.

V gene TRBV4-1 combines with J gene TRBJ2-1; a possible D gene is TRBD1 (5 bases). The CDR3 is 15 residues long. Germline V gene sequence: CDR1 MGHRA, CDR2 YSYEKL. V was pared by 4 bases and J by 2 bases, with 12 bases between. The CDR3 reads CASSRTEGAYNEQFF. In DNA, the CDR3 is TGCGCCAGCAGCCGAACCGAAGGGGCCTACAATGAGCAGTTCTTC.

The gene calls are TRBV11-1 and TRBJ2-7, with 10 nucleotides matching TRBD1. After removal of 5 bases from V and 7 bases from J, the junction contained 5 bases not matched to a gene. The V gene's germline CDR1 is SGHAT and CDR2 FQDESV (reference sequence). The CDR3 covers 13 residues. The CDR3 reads CASSRQGAAEQYF. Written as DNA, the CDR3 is TGTGCCAGCAGCCGACAGGGGGCGGCTGAGCAGTACTTC. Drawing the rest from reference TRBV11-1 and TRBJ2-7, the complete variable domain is EAEVAQSPRYKITEKSQAVAFWCDPISGHATLYWYRQILGQGPELLVQFQDESVVDDSQLPKDRFSAERLKGVDSTLKIQPAELGDSAMYLCASSRQGAAEQYFGPGTRLTVT.

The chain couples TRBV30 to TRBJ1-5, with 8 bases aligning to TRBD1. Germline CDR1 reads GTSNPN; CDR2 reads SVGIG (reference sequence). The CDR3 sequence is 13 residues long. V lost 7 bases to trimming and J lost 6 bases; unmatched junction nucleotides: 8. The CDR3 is CASAGQGSQPQHF. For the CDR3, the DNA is TGTGCCTCCGCCGGACAGGGAAGTCAGCCCCAGCATTTT.

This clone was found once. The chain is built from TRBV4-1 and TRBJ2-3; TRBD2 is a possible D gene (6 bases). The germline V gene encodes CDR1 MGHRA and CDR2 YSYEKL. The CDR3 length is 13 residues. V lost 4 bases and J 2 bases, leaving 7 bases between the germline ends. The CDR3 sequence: CASSREVTDTQYF. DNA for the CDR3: TGCGCCAGCAGCCGGGAGGTCACAGATACGCAGTATTTT.

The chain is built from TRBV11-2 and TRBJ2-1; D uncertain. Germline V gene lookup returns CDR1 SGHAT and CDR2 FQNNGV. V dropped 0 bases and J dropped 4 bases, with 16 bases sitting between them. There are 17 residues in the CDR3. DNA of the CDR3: TGTGCCAGCAGCTTAGATTCTGGGCTTTCCCTATACAATGAGCAGTTCTTC. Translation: CASSLDSGLSLYNEQFF.

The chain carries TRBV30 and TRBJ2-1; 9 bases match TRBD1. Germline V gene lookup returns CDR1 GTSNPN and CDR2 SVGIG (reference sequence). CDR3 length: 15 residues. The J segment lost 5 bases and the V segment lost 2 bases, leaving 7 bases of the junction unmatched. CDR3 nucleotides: TGTGCCTGGAGTCTTGGGACAGGGAGCCACAATGAGCAGTTCTTC. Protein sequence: CAWSLGTGSHNEQFF.